This TCR beta chain was documented in a study of response to subunit inactivated influenza vaccine (dated by TCRdb to between 2017 and 2018). Background for the entire study: Deep quantitative T cell receptor repertoire profiling was used in the study to track responses to a trivalent subunit inactivated influenza vaccine. General study outcomes and caveats: It was suggested by the authors that each seasonal influenza vaccination may recruit only a limited number of new T cells.

Trimming accounts for 8 bases at V and 14 bases at J, while the number of junction bases matched to no gene is 11. The CDR3 runs 14 amino acids, cysteine and phenylalanine included. Just the 42-base CDR3 DNA is kept, in frame starting at base 1. Library generation was performed with RT-PCR. Sequencing took place on an Illumina HiSeq 2500. The public reads were reanalyzed by TCRdb: fastp trimming at Q25, MiXCR alignment, in-frame beta chains only. Rows matching on CDR3 protein sequence are summarized as one entry with the most common DNA and genes. This sample holds about 580,000 distinct CDR3 sequences; around 15% were observed only once. Around 10% of the sample rests with the top ten. As regards this clonotype: Its recognized antigen is unknown. No base quality values were provided; no much bigger clone lies one nucleotide off.

This TCR derives from a man in his forties or fifties who received an inactivated influenza vaccine. Donor details come from another sample of the same person, matched by shared clones. Sequencing was performed on PBMCs from blood, taken roughly 12 days after vaccination. This sequence uses TRBV12-3 or TRBV12-4 and TRBJ1-6, and TRBD1 matches 11 of the central bases. The DNA sequence is given as TGTGCCAGCGGAACGGACAGGGGGCGTAACACCCTCCACTTT. Translated, it gives CASGTDRGRNTLHF.